Reported below is one T cell receptor (beta chain). The antigen remains undetermined. The data were obtained in a study of beta chain features in type 1 diabetes. With 6 bases removed from V and 1 base from J, the gap between germline ends came to 7 bases. The CDR3 is 13 residues long. CDR1 and CDR2 from the germline V gene are SNHLY and FYNNEI. CD4+ naive, central memory, regulatory and stem cell-like memory cells were sorted via CD45RO/CCR7/CD25/CD127/CD95/CD27. All of the isolated RNA was reverse transcribed, so expressed TCRB transcripts were sequenced. Only in-frame clones appear in the TCRdb table, and some are missing; sequencing was by immunoSEQ multiplex PCR. The sample consists of over 150,000 clones, 6% to 9% of them appearing once. Whole-study results and caveats: In all four CD4+ subsets, TCRB CDR3 length was significantly, moderately reduced in type 1 diabetes.

This rearrangement joins TRBV2 to TRBJ1-5; no definite D call. The origin of this receptor is a man between 18 and 29 years old with type 1 diabetes. The sequenced material came from central memory CD4+ T cells from blood. CDR3 loop: CASRANSNQPQHF. The CDR3 DNA follows: TGTGCCAGCAGAGCTAACAGCAATCAGCCCCAGCATTTT.